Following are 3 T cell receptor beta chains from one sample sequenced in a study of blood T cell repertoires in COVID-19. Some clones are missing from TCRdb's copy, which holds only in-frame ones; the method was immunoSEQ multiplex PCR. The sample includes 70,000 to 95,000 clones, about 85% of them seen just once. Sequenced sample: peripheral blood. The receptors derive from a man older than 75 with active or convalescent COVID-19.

CDR3 sequence (DNA): TGTGCCACCAAAGGGGGTGGGACAGCGATAGCCAAAAACATTCAGTACTTC. Amino acids: CATKGGGTAIAKNIQYF. The rearrangement joins TRBV19 to TRBJ2-4, with 7 bases lining up with TRBD1. The V gene end was trimmed by 10 bases and the J gene end by 0 bases; junction bases not matched to a gene: 15. CDR1 and CDR2 from the germline V gene are LNHDA and SQIVND (reference sequence). The CDR3 sequence is 17 residues long.

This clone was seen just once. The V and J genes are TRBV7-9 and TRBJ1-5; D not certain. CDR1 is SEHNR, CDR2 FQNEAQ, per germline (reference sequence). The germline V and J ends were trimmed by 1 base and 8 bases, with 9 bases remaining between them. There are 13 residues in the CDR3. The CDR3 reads CASSLESLEPQHF. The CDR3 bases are TGTGCCAGCAGCTTAGAGAGTCTGGAGCCCCAGCATTTT.

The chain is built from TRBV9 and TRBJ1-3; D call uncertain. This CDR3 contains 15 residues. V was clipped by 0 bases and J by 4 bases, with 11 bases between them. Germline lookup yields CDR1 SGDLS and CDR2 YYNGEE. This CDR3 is CASSVGFASGNTIYF. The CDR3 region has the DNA TGTGCCAGCAGCGTAGGTTTCGCTAGCGGAAACACCATATATTTT.